The source of this T cell receptor (beta chain) is a study of technical replicates of blood from a few donors. This clone was recorded only once. Germline lookup yields CDR1 SQVTM and CDR2 ANQGSEA. CDR3 size: 16 residues. Trimming left V 3 bases short and J 2 bases short, with 19 bases between. The protocol was immunoSEQ multiplex PCR, while the TCRdb copy is restricted to in-frame clones and leaves out a portion. The sample lists 65,000 to 80,000 clones; almost 99% were seen once. Sequencing was carried out using T cells isolated from PBMCs. This clonotype was obtained from a human donor in good health. The genes are TRBV29-1 and TRBJ1-1; D is uncertain. The CDR3 is CSVEWQSESDNTEAFF. DNA for the CDR3: TGCAGCGTTGAGTGGCAGTCGGAGTCGGATAACACTGAAGCTTTCTTT. Using reference TRBV29-1 and TRBJ1-1 for the parts outside the CDR3, the full variable domain is SAVISQKPSRDICQRGTSLTIQCQVDSQVTMMFWYRQQPGQSLTLIATANQGSEATYESGFVIDKFPISRPNLTFSTLTVSNMSPEDSSIYLCSVEWQSESDNTEAFFGQGTRLTVV.